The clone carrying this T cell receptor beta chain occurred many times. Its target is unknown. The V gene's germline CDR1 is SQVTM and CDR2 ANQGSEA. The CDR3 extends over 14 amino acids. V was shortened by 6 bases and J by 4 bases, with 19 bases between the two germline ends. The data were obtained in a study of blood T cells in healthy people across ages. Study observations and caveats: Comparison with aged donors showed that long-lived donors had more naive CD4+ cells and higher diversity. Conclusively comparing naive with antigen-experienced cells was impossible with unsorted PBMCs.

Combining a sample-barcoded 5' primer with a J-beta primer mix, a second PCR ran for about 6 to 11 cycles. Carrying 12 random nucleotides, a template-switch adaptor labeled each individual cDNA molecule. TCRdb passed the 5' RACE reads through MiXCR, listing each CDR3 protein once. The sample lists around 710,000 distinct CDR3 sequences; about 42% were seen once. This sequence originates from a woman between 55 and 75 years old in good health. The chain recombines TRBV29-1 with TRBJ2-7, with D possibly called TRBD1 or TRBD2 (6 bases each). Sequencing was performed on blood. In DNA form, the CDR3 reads TGCAGCGTCCATCTGGGGGGCGCGGGATACGAGCAGTACTTC. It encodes CSVHLGGAGYEQYF.